This TCR beta chain comes out of a study of T-cell reconstitution after alpha-beta-depleted transplantation in children. Broader study findings: At one year after transplant, newly produced T cells mostly accounted for T-cell counts and diversity. Several hundred rapidly expanded clones from non-depleted graft cells reportedly supplied alpha-beta T cells about two months post-transplant. Some patients showed high day-60 TCRbeta diversity, which derived from surviving recipient T cells and thymic progenitors.

Unique molecular identifiers featured in how the TCRbeta library was prepared. TCRdb re-derived calls from the PCR reads in MiXCR, one entry per CDR3 protein. This table has hundreds of thousands of distinct CDR3 sequences, less than 9% appearing once. V trimming: 3 bases; J trimming: 9 bases; junction bases outside the gene matches: 20. The CDR3 is 18 residues long. The V gene's germline CDR1 is SGHDT and CDR2 YYEEEE. Ten or more counts support this clonotype. Its antigen is as yet unknown. The chain combines TRBV5-6 with TRBJ2-5; 10 bases align to TRBD1. The sequenced sample was PBMCs, mostly from graft donor cells, obtained 180 days after TCRalphabeta/CD19-depleted stem cell transplant. This TCR was sampled from a male patient between 10 and 17 years old who had a stem cell transplant for acute lymphoblastic leukemia, so the T cells may come from the graft donor. DNA for the CDR3: TGTGCCAGCAGCTACCACCACAAACCCGGGACAGGGGAAGGAGCCCAGTACTTC. Encoded protein: CASSYHHKPGTGEGAQYF.